A single sample is the source of the 9 T cell receptor beta chains below, sequenced in a study of blood T cells in healthy people across ages. Then a second PCR, running about 6 to 11 cycles, was carried out with a sample-barcoded 5' primer and a J-beta primer mix. A single record per CDR3 protein comes from TCRdb applying MiXCR to the 5' RACE reads. The sample contains hundreds of thousands of distinct CDR3 sequences, about 50% of which appear only once. Sequencing input: blood. Source of these receptors: a woman of 80 years or more in good health.

The chain recombines TRBV14 with TRBJ1-6; D is unclear. The germline V gene encodes CDR1 SGHDN and CDR2 FVKESK. This CDR3 has 14 amino acids. V lost 4 bases and J 6 bases, leaving 10 bases between the germline ends. As DNA, the CDR3 is TGTGCCAGCAGCCCCCGAGGCACTAATTCACCCCTCCACTTT. This gives the protein CASSPRGTNSPLHF.

The chain is built from TRBV12-3 or TRBV12-4 and TRBJ1-2, with D uncertain. Trimming removed 1 base at V and 1 base at J, with 4 bases between. The CDR3 sequence is 13 residues long. The CDR3 loop reads CASSLGNNYGYTF. The CDR3 DNA sequence: TGTGCCAGCAGTTTAGGGAATAACTATGGCTACACCTTC.

The J gene is TRBJ2-7, the V gene TRBV27, with a tentative D call TRBD1 (5 bases). Trimming left V 5 bases short and J 3 bases short, with 14 bases between. Germline V CDR1 and CDR2: MNHEY, SMNVEV (reference sequence). The CDR3 contains 14 residues. The DNA for the CDR3 is TGTGCCAGCAGTGACAGAAAAAAGTACTACGAGCAGTACTTC. Its protein product is CASSDRKKYYEQYF.

Details on this clonotype: A single base separates this from a much larger clone, so it may be a read error. The V and J genes are TRBV20-1 and TRBJ2-7; D remains unclear. Germline values: CDR1 DFQATT, CDR2 SNEGSKA (reference sequence). The ends were cut back, 6 bases at V and 7 bases at J, with 13 bases in the middle. This CDR3 spans 11 amino acids. The CDR3 DNA reads TGCAGTGCCCCGCCCCTCAATGAGCAGTACTTC. This encodes CSAPPLNEQYF.

The rearrangement uses TRBV5-4 and TRBJ2-5; tentatively, D is TRBD2 (6 bases). The CDR3 has 14 amino acids. Trimming took 3 bases from V and 3 from J, leaving 12 bases between them. CDR1 and CDR2 (germline): SGHNT, YYREEE (reference sequence). CDR3 region: CASSSGLNKETQYF. Here the CDR3 DNA reads TGTGCCAGCAGCTCCGGACTAAATAAAGAGACCCAGTACTTC.

The chain combines TRBV7-2 with TRBJ1-2; TRBD1 might be the D (5 bases). The germline CDR1 and CDR2 sequences are SGHTA and FQGNSA. V lost 4 bases, J lost 5 bases, and 11 bases lay in between. The CDR3 covers 13 residues. The CDR3 coding sequence is TGTGCCAGCAGCTATCGACAGTATTATGGCTACACCTTC. It codes for CASSYRQYYGYTF. Full variable domain (outside the CDR3, taken from reference TRBV7-2 and TRBJ1-2): GAGVSQSPSNKVTEKGKDVELRCDPISGHTALYWYRQSLGQGLEFLIYFQGNSAPDKSGLPSDRFSAERTGGSVSTLTIQRTQQEDSAVYLCASSYRQYYGYTFGSGTRLTVV.

This clonotype has ten or more counts. CDR3 in amino acids: CSAEVETQYF. CDR3 coding DNA: TGCAGCGCTGAGGTCGAGACCCAGTACTTC. The chain has TRBV29-1 and TRBJ2-5; D is undetermined. The V end was cut by 7 bases, the J end by 5 bases, with 8 bases between. This CDR3 region has 10 residues. Germline V gene sequence: CDR1 SQVTM, CDR2 ANQGSEA.

This chain uses TRBV29-1 with TRBJ2-3; D is ambiguous. The CDR3 spans 12 residues. Germline CDR1 reads SQVTM; CDR2 reads ANQGSEA. Trimming cost V 3 bases and J 0 bases, with 4 bases left between them. CDR3 sequence reads: CSVDGSTDTQYF. The CDR3 DNA reads as TGCAGCGTTGATGGGAGCACAGATACGCAGTATTTT.

V and J are TRBV10-3 and TRBJ2-6; 7 bases fit TRBD1. From germline, CDR1 is ENHRY and CDR2 SYGVKD. Unmatched junction bases numbered 5, after V lost 6 bases and J lost 0 bases. This CDR3 comprises 16 residues. CDR3 bases: TGTGCCATCAGCGGGACAGAAAACTCTGGGGCCAACGTCCTGACTTTC. Amino acids: CAISGTENSGANVLTF.